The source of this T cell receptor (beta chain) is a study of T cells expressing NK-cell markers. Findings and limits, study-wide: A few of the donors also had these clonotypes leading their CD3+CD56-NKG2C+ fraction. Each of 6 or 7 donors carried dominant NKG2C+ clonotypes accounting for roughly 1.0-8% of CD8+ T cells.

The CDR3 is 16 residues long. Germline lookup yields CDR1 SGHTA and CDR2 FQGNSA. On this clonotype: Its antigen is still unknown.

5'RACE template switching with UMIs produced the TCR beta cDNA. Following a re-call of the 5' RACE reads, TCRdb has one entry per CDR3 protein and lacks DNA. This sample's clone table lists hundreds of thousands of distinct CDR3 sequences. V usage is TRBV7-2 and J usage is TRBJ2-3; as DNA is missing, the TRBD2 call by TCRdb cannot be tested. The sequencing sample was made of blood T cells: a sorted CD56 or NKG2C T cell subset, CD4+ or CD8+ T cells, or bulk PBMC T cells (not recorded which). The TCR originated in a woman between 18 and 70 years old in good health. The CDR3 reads CASSSGTSGGSDTQYF. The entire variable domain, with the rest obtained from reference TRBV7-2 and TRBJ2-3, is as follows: GAGVSQSPSNKVTEKGKDVELRCDPISGHTALYWYRQSLGQGLEFLIYFQGNSAPDKSGLPSDRFSAERTGGSVSTLTIQRTQQEDSAVYLCASSSGTSGGSDTQYFGPGTRLTVL.